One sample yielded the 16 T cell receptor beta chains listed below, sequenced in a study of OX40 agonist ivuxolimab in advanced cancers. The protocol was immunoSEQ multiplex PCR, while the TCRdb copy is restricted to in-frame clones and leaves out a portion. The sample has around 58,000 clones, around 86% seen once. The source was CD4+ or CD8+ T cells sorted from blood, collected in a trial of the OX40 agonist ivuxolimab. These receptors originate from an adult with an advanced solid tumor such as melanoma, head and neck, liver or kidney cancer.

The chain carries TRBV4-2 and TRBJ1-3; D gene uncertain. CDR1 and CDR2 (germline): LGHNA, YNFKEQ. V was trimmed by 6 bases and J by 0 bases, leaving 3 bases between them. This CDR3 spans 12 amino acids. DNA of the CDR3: TGTGCCAGCAGGGACTCTGGAAACACCATATATTTT. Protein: CASRDSGNTIYF.

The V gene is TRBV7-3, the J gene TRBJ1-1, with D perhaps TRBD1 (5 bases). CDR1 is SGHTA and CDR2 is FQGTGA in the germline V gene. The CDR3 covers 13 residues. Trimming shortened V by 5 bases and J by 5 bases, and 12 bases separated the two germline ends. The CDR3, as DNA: TGTGCCAGCAGCGGGGCGCCGATTACTGAAGCTTTCTTT. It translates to CASSGAPITEAFF.

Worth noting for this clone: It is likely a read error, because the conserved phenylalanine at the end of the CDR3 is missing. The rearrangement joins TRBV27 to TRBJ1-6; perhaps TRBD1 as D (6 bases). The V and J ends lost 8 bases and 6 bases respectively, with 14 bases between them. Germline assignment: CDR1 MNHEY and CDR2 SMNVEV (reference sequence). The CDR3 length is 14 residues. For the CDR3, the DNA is TGTGCCAGCTGGGACGGGGGCGTTAATTCACCCCTCCACCTT. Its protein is CASWDGGVNSPLHL.

The CDR3 bases are TGTGCCAGCAGCTGGGAGCTCGTTACGCAGTATTTT. Its protein is CASSWELVTQYF. J is TRBJ2-3 and V is TRBV7-3; perhaps TRBD2 as D (5 bases). The V end was cut by 4 bases, the J end by 8 bases, with 10 bases between. Germline V gene lookup returns CDR1 SGHTA and CDR2 FQGTGA. The CDR3 covers 12 residues.

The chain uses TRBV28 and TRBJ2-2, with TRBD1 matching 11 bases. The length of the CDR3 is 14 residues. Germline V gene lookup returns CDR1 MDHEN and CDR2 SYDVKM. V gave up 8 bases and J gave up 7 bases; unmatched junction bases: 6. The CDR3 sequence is CASRDRGRVGELFF. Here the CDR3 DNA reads TGTGCCAGCCGGGACAGGGGGAGGGTCGGGGAGCTGTTTTTT.

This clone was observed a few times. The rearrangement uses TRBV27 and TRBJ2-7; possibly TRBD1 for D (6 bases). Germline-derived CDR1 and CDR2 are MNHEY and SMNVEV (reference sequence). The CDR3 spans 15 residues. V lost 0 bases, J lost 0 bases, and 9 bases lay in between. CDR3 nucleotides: TGTGCCAGCAGTTTATCGCCAGGGGTCTCCTACGAGCAGTACTTC. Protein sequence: CASSLSPGVSYEQYF.

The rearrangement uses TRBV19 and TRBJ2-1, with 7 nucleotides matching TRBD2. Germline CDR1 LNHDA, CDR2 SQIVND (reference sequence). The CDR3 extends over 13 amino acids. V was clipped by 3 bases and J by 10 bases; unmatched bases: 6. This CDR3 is CASSISWGGEQFF. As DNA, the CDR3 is TGTGCCAGTAGTATTTCTTGGGGAGGGGAGCAGTTCTTC.

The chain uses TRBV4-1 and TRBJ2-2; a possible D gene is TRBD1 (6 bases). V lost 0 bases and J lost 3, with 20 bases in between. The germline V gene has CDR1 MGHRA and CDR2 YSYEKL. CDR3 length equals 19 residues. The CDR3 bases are TGCGCCAGCAGCCAAGAGAACAGTGGGGGCCGAGGGGACACCGGGGAGCTGTTTTTT. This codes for CASSQENSGGRGDTGELFF.

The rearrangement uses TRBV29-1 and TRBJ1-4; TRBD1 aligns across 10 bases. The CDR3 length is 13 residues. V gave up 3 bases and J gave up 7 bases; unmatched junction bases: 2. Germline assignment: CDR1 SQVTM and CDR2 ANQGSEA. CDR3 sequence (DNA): TGCAGCGTTGACCGGGACAGGGGTGAAAAACTGTTTTTT. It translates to CSVDRDRGEKLFF.

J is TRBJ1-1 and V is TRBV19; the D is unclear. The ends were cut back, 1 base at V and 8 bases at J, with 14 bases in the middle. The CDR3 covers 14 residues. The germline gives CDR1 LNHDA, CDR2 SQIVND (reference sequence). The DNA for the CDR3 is TGTGCCAGTAGTATAGGAGACCTTTCCGGCGAAGCTTTCTTT. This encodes CASSIGDLSGEAFF.

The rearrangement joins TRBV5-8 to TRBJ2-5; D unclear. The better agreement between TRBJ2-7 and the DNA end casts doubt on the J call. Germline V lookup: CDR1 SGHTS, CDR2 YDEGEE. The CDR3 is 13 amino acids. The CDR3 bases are TGTGCCAGCAGCTTTCAGGTAAACTACGAGCAGTACTTC. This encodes CASSFQVNYEQYF.

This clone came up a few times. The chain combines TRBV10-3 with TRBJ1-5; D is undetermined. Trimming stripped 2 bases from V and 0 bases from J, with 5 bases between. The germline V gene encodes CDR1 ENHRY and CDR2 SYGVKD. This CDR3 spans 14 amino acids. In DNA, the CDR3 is TGTGCCATCAGTGAGGCTAATAGCAATCAGCCCCAGCATTTT. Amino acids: CAISEANSNQPQHF.

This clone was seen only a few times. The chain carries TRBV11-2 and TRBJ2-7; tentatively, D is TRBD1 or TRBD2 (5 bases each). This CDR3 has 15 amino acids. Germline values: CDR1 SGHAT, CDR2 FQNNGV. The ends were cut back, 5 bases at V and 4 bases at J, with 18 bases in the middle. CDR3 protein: CASSEENGGFYEQYF. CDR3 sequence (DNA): TGTGCCAGCAGCGAGGAGAATGGGGGATTTTACGAGCAGTACTTC.

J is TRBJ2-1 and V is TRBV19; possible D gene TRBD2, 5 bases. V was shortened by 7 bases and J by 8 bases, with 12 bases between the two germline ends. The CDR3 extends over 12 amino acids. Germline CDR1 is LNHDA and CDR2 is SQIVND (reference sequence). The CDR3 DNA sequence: TGTGCCAGTACCGCGGGCCTCGATGAGCAGTTCTTC. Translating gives CASTAGLDEQFF.

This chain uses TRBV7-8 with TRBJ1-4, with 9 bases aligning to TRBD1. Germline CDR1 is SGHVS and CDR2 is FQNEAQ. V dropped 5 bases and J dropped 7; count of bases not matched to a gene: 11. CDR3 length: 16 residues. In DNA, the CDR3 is TGTGCCAGCAGCCCAGGCCCGGGGACAGGGATTGAAAAACTGTTTTTT. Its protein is CASSPGPGTGIEKLFF.

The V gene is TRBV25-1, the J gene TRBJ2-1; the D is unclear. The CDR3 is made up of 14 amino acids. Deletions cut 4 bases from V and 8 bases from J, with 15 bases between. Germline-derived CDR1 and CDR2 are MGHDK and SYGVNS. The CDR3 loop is CASSGRPLDDEQFF. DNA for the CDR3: TGTGCCAGCAGTGGGCGACCACTGGATGATGAGCAGTTCTTC. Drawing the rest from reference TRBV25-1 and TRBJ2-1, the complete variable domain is EADIYQTPRYLVIGTGKKITLECSQTMGHDKMYWYQQDPGMELHLIHYSYGVNSTEKGDLSSESTVSRIRTEHFPLTLESARPSHTSQYLCASSGRPLDDEQFFGPGTRLTVL.